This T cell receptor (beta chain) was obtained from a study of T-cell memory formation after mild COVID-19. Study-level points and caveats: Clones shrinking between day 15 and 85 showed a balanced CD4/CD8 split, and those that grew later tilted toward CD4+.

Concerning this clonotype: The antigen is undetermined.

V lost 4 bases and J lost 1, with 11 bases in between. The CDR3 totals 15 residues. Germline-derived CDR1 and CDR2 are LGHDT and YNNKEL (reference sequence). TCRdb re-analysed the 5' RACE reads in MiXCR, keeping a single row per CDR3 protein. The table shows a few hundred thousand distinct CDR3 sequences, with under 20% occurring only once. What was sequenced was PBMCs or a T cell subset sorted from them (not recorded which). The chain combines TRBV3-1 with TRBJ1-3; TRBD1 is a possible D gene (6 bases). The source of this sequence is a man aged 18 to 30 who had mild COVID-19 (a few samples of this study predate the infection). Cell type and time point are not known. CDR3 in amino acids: CASSPLGGSGNTIYF. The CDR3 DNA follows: TGTGCCAGCAGCCCCCTAGGGGGGTCTGGAAACACCATATATTTT. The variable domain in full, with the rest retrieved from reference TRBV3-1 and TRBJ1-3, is DTAVSQTPKYLVTQMGNDKSIKCEQNLGHDTMYWYKQDSKKFLKIMFSYNNKELIINETVPNRFSPKSPDKAHLNLHINSLELGDSAVYFCASSPLGGSGNTIYFGEGSWLTVV.